The rows below give T cell receptor beta chains drawn from one sample of a study of lymphopenia after photon versus proton radiotherapy. TCRdb's copy holds only in-frame clones and misses some; the assay was immunoSEQ multiplex PCR. Among around 55,000 clones, 65% to 85% were seen once, and the ten largest hold roughly 2%. The sample was peripheral blood, taken from a patient treated with proton-based radiotherapy. The receptors here all came from a man aged 60 to 69 with pancreatic cancer. Both conserved end residues are part of each CDR3. The D gene is left open where the match is weak. The size of a clone is reported for some rows only, either as once, few or many, or as a class for expanded clones.

v_gene	d_gene	j_gene	abundance	CDR3nt	CDR3aa
TRBV15	.	TRBJ2-7	.	TGTGCCACCAGCAGAGATAATAAGAGGGTAAGCTCCTACGAGCAGTACTTC	CATSRDNKRVSSYEQYF
TRBV6-1	.	TRBJ1-3	.	TGTGCCAGCAGTCCAAAAGCGGGCGGTGGAAACACCATATATTTT	CASSPKAGGGNTIYF
TRBV9	.	TRBJ2-7	.	TGTGCCAGCAGCGTAGAACCCGACACCACCTACGAGCAGTACTTC	CASSVEPDTTYEQYF
TRBV7-8	.	TRBJ1-2	.	TGTGCCAGCAGCGGATCCGATTCGGGACGGATCCATGGCTACACCTTC	CASSGSDSGRIHGYTF
TRBV11-3	TRBD2	TRBJ2-5	.	TGTGCCAGCAGCTTAGGACCTCTGGCGGGAGAAGAAGAGACCCAGTACTTC	CASSLGPLAGEEETQYF
TRBV11-2	.	TRBJ1-1	.	TGTGCCAGCGGGGCACTAATGAACACTGAAGCTTTCTTT	CASGALMNTEAFF
TRBV6-5	TRBD1	TRBJ1-1	.	TGTGCCAGCAGGAACAGGGGTATTGAAGCTTTCTTT	CASRNRGIEAFF
TRBV5-1	.	TRBJ2-3	.	TGCGCCAGCAGCCCCTCCATGGGAAATACGCAGTATTTT	CASSPSMGNTQYF
TRBV5-8	.	TRBJ1-3	once	TGTGCCAGCAGCTTGGCCCGCAGGGATCGAAACTCTGGAAACACCATATATTTT	CASSLARRDRNSGNTIYF
TRBV28	TRBD1	TRBJ2-7	.	TGTGCCAGCAGTCCAAGGACAGGGATTTTCTACGAGCAGTACTTC	CASSPRTGIFYEQYF
TRBV6-1	.	TRBJ1-5	.	TGTGCCAGCAGTGAAGTTGGCCGTCTGCAGCCCCAGCATTTT	CASSEVGRLQPQHF
TRBV6-1	TRBD1	TRBJ2-7	.	TGTGCCAGCAGTGAAGGGACAGGTGCCTACGAGCAGTACTTC	CASSEGTGAYEQYF
TRBV5-4	TRBD1	TRBJ1-2	.	TGTGCCAGCAGCTTGGGATCGGGACAGTTAAACTATGGCTACACCTTC	CASSLGSGQLNYGYTF
TRBV6-1	.	TRBJ2-7	.	TGTGCCAGCAGTGAAGAAGGCCGCACCTCTTACGAGCAGTACTTC	CASSEEGRTSYEQYF
TRBV19	.	TRBJ2-3	.	TGTGCCAGTAGCAAGGCCAACCGAGCGGATACGCAGTATTTT	CASSKANRADTQYF
TRBV11-2	.	TRBJ2-1	.	TGTGCCAGCAGCATTGATTTTGAGCAGTTCTTC	CASSIDFEQFF
TRBV2	TRBD1	TRBJ2-2	.	TGTGCCAGCAGCCAACAGGGGGCGCCTGGCACCGGGGAGCTGTTTTTT	CASSQQGAPGTGELFF
TRBV5-3	.	TRBJ2-2	once	TGTGCCAGCAGCTTGGGGGAGCCCGGGGAGCTGTTTTTT	CASSLGEPGELFF
TRBV2	.	TRBJ2-7	.	TGTGCCAGCAGTGTACGACTCCACTACGAGCAGTACTTC	CASSVRLHYEQYF
TRBV18	TRBD2	TRBJ2-1	.	TGTGCCAGCTCAACCGGACTAGACTACTACAATGAGCAGTTCTTC	CASSTGLDYYNEQFF
TRBV28	TRBD2	TRBJ2-7	.	TGTGCCAGCAGTTTATCCCTGCAAGCACTACTAGCGGGAGGCGTTACCTACGAGCAGTACTTC	CASSLSLQALLAGGVTYEQYF
TRBV9	.	TRBJ2-2	.	TGTGCCAGCAGCGTAGTGGCGGCCTACACCGGGGAGCTGTTTTTT	CASSVVAAYTGELFF
TRBV9	TRBD2	TRBJ2-3	.	TGTGCCAGCAGCGTAGGCCTAGCGGGAGGAAGCACAGATACGCAGTATTTT	CASSVGLAGGSTDTQYF
TRBV19	TRBD2	TRBJ2-7	.	TGTGCCAGTAGTGCCCCCGGACTAGCGGATTCCTACGAGCAGTACTTC	CASSAPGLADSYEQYF
TRBV20-1	.	TRBJ2-1	.	TGCAGGGCTAGGGTAAGAAGCGAGCAGTTCTTC	CRARVRSEQFF
TRBV4-1	.	TRBJ1-2	.	TGCGCCAGCAGCCACGAGACTATCAACTATGGCTACACCTTC	CASSHETINYGYTF
TRBV7-9	.	TRBJ2-1	once	TGTGCCAGCAGCTTTGGGGGAATACACAATGAGCAGTTCTTC	CASSFGGIHNEQFF
TRBV14	.	TRBJ1-2	few	TGTGCCAGCAGCCAAAGGGAAAATGGAGGCTACACCTTC	CASSQRENGGYTF
TRBV9	.	TRBJ2-1	.	TGTGCCAGCAGCGTGGGGCTAGTTGGTGAGCAGTTCTTC	CASSVGLVGEQFF
TRBV4-2	.	TRBJ2-1	.	TGTGCCAGCAGCCAAGTTCTAGGTACCTACAATGAGCAGTTCTTC	CASSQVLGTYNEQFF
TRBV6-4	TRBD2	TRBJ2-3	.	TGTGCCAGCAGTCTGGCGGCTAGCGGACCCGGGGATACGCAGTATTTT	CASSLAASGPGDTQYF
TRBV7-6	TRBD2	TRBJ2-2	.	TGTGCCAGCAGCTTAGATCCCGCTAGCGGCACCGGGGAGCTGTTTTTT	CASSLDPASGTGELFF
TRBV2	TRBD1	TRBJ2-3	.	TGTGCCAGCAGTGGTGGGACAGCGAGCACAGATACGCAGTATTTT	CASSGGTASTDTQYF
TRBV7-9	TRBD1	TRBJ2-7	few	TGTGCCAGCAGCCCGGACAGGGGGCAATACGAGCAGTACTTC	CASSPDRGQYEQYF
TRBV7-6	.	TRBJ2-3	.	TGTGCCAGCAGCTCAGGGTCCTCCGGTCGAGATACGCAGTATTTT	CASSSGSSGRDTQYF
TRBV19	.	TRBJ1-6	once	TGTGCCAGTAGTATAGCCGGGATTGACTCACCCCTCCACTTT	CASSIAGIDSPLHF
TRBV7-9	.	TRBJ2-7	.	TGTGCCAGCAGCTTAGCGACCCCTTGGGCCTACGAGCAGTACTTC	CASSLATPWAYEQYF
TRBV9	.	TRBJ2-1	.	TGTGCCAGCAGCGCTTTAAGCTCCTACAATGAGCAGTTCTTC	CASSALSSYNEQFF
TRBV9	TRBD1	TRBJ2-5	.	TGTGCCAGCAGCGTAGAACCGGTGACAGGGCGGCAAGAGACCCAGTACTTC	CASSVEPVTGRQETQYF
TRBV28	TRBD1	TRBJ2-3	.	TGTGCCAGCAGTTTGTGGGACAGGGCAACAGATACGCAGTATTTT	CASSLWDRATDTQYF
TRBV5-1	TRBD1	TRBJ2-5	.	TGCGCCAGCAGCCCGAAGGACAGGGGTGCGGAGACCCAGTACTTC	CASSPKDRGAETQYF
TRBV20-1	.	TRBJ1-2	few	TGCATCCCCAAGTCAAATGGCTACACCTTC	CIPKSNGYTF
TRBV28	.	TRBJ1-5	few	TGTGCCAGCAGTTTTGTAAAGGCGGGGGGTCAGCCCCAGCATTTT	CASSFVKAGGQPQHF
TRBV5-4	TRBD1	TRBJ1-4	.	TGTGCCAGCACCCCGGACAGGGAACAGGAAAAACTGTTTTTT	CASTPDREQEKLFF
TRBV6-1	.	TRBJ2-7	.	TGTGCCAGCAGGTTCCAGGCAGGTGCGTCCTACGAGCAGTACTTC	CASRFQAGASYEQYF